Sequencing of this T cell receptor beta chain was carried out in a study of blood T cell repertoires in COVID-19. For the study at large: Samples representing acute and convalescent COVID-19 were sourced from the United States, Italy and Spain. PBMCs, B-cell-depleted T cells, or T cells provided the cDNA or gDNA that made up the material.

Germline loops: CDR1 SNHLY, CDR2 FYNNEI. This CDR3 contains 16 residues. The V gene lost 1 base and the J gene lost 0 bases, with 7 bases spanning the gap. Per the original data handling: Researchers report that nucleated cell counts were estimated from reference gene primer amplification. Clones were sequenced by immunoSEQ multiplex PCR, and TCRdb holds only the in-frame ones, with some missing. Clone size and V and J calls were adopted from that table, with D and trimming inferred from the DNA. The sample carries 250,000 to 300,000 clones, approximately 86% recorded once. A single count supports this clone.

This chain connects TRBV2 to TRBJ2-6, with no clear D. The sample consisted of peripheral blood. The TCR was taken from a man between 18 and 29 years old with active or convalescent COVID-19. This chain's CDR3 is CASSEETVSGANVLTF. CDR3 DNA sequence: TGTGCCAGCAGTGAAGAAACAGTCTCTGGGGCCAACGTCCTGACTTTC. Variable domain in full (rest from reference TRBV2 and TRBJ2-6): EPEVTQTPSHQVTQMGQEVILRCVPISNHLYFYWYRQILGQKVEFLVSFYNNEISEKSEIFDDQFSVERPDGSNFTLKIRSTKLEDSAMYFCASSEETVSGANVLTFGAGSRLTVL.